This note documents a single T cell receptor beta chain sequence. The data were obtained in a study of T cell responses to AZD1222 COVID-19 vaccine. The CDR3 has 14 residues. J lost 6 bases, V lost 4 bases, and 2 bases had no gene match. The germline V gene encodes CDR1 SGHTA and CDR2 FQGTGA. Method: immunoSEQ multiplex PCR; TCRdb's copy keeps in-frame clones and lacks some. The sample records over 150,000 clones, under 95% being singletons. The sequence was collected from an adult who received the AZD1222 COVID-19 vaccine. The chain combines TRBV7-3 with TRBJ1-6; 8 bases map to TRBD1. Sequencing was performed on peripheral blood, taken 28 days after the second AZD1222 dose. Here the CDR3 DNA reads TGTGCCAGCAGCTACGGACAGGGTAATTCACCCCTCCACTTT. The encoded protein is CASSYGQGNSPLHF. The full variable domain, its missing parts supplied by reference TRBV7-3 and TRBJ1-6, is GAGVSQTPSNKVTEKGKYVELRCDPISGHTALYWYRQSLGQGPEFLIYFQGTGAADDSGLPNDRFFAVRPEGSVSTLKIQRTERGDSAVYLCASSYGQGNSPLHFGNGTRLTVT.